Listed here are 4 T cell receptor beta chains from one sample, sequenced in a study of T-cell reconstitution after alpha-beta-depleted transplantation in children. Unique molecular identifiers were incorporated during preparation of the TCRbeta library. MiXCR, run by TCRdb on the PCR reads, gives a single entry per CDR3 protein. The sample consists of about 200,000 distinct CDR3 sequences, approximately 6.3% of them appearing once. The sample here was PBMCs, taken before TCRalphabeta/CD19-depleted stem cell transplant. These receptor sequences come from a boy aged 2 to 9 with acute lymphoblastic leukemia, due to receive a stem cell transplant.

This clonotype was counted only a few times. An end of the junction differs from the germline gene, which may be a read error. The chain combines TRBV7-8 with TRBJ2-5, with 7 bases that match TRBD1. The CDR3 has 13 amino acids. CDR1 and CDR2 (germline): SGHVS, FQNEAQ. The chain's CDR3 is CASSPGTEEAQYF. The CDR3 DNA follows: TGTGCCAGCAGCCCTGGGACAGAAGAGGCCCAGTACTTC.

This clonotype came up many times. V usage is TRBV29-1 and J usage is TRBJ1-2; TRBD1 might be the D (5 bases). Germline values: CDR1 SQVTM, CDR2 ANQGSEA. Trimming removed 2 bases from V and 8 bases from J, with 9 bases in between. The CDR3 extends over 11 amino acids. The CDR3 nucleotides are TGCAGCGTTGAAAGGGGTGGAGGCTACACCTTC. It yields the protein CSVERGGGYTF.

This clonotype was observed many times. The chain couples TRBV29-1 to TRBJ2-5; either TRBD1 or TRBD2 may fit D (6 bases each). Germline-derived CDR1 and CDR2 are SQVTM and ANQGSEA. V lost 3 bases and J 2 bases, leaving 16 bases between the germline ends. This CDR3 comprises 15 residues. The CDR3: CSVDPLGGGQETQYF. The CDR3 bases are TGCAGCGTTGACCCGCTCGGGGGCGGGCAAGAGACCCAGTACTTC.

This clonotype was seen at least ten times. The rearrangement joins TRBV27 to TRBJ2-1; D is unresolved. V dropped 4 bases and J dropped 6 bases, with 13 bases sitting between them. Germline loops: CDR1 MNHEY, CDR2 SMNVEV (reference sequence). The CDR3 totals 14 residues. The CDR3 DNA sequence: TGTGCCAGCAGTTGGAGTAACCCCCTCAATGAGCAGTTCTTC. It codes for CASSWSNPLNEQFF.